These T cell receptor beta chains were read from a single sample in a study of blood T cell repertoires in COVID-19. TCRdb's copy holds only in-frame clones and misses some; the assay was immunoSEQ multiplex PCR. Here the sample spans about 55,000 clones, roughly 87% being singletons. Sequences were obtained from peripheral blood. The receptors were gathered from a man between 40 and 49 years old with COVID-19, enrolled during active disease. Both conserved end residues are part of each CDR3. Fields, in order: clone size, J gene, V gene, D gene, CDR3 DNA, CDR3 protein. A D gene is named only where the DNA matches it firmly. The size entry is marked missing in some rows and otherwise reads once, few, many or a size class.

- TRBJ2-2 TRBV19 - TGTGCCAGTAGTACATACAGAGGGCGCGCCACCGGGGAGCTGTTTTTT CASSTYRGRATGELFF
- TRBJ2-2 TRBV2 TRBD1 TGTGCCAGCAGTGTCGGACAGGGCGGGGAGCTGTTTTTT CASSVGQGGELFF
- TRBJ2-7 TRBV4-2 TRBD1 TGTGCCAGCAGCCCTTACTTGGGACAGGGCACCTACGAGCAGTACTTC CASSPYLGQGTYEQYF
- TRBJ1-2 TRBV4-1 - TGCGCCAGCAGCCAAGATGGACAGTTAGCTTATGGCTACACCTTC CASSQDGQLAYGYTF
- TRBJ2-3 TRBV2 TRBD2 TGTGCCAGCACCGGCGGGGGGCTCCGCACAGATACGCAGTATTTT CASTGGGLRTDTQYF
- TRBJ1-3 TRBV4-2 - TGTGCCAGCAGCCAAGAGACAACGGTCTCTGGAAACACCATATATTTT CASSQETTVSGNTIYF
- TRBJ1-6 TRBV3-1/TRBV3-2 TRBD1 TGTGCCAGCAGCCGAATAGGACAGGGTGGGAATTCACCCCTCCACTTT CASSRIGQGGNSPLHF
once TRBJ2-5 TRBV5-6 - TGTGCCAGCAGCTCCTCCGGGACAAAACAAGAGACCCAGTACTTC CASSSSGTKQETQYF
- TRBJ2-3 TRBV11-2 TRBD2 TGTGCCAGCAGCTTATGGACTAGCGCCGCAAGCACAGATACGCAGTATTTT CASSLWTSAASTDTQYF
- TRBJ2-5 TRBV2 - TGTGCCAGCAAGACGGGAGACGGAGAGACCCAGTACTTC CASKTGDGETQYF
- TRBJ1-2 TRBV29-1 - TGCAGCGTTCCTGTCGAGGGTTGGGGCTACACCTTC CSVPVEGWGYTF
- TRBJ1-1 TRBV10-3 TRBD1 TGTGCCATCAGTGCCACCGGGACAGGGGGCAAAGCTTTCTTT CAISATGTGGKAFF
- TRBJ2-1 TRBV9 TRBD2 TGTGCCAGCAGCCCCCGTGGGGGGGCCTACAATGAGCAGTTCTTC CASSPRGGAYNEQFF
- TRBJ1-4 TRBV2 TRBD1 TGTGCCAGCATTGAACAGGGGGTTAATGAAAAACTGTTTTTT CASIEQGVNEKLFF
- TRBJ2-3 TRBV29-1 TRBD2 TGCACCACCGGGGGGGCGGGAGATACGCAGTATTTT CTTGGAGDTQYF
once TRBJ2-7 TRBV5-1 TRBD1 TGCGCCAGCAGCGTCCGGGACAGCTCCTACGAGCAGTACTTC CASSVRDSSYEQYF
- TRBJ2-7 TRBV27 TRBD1 TGTGCCAGCAGTTTAATGGGACAGCTGCCCTACGAGCAGTACTTC CASSLMGQLPYEQYF
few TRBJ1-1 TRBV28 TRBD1 TGTGCCAGCAGTCAGACAGGGTGGTTGAACACTGAAGCTTTCTTT CASSQTGWLNTEAFF
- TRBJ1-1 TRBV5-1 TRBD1 TGCGCCAGCAGCTTGGATGTAGGGGGCAACACTGAAGCTTTCTTT CASSLDVGGNTEAFF
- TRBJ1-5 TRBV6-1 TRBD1 TGTGCCAGCAGTGAGACAGGGCGAAGCAATCAGCCCCAGCATTTT CASSETGRSNQPQHF
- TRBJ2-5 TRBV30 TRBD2 TGTGCCTGGAGTGTTCCCCTAGCGGGATTGGTCCAAGAGACCCAGTACTTC CAWSVPLAGLVQETQYF
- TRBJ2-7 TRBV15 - TGTGCCACCAGCAGACATAGAGGGGACTCCGAGCAGTACTTC CATSRHRGDSEQYF
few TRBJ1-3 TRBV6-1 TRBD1 TGTGCCAGCAGTGAATGGGACAGGGGACCCGGAAACACCATATATTTT CASSEWDRGPGNTIYF
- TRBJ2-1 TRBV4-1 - TGCGCCAGCAGCCAAGATGGAGGGAGCTCCTACAATGAGCAGTTCTTC CASSQDGGSSYNEQFF
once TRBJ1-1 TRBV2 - TGTGCCAGCAGACGACAGGCGAACACTGAAGCTTTCTTT CASRRQANTEAFF
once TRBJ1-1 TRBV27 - TGTGCCAGCAGTTTATCGGGGTTTGGGGCGACTGAAGCTTTCTTT CASSLSGFGATEAFF
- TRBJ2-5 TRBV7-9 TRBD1 TGTGCCAGCAGCTCCCGGGACAGGGGGAAAAAGACCCAGTACTTC CASSSRDRGKKTQYF
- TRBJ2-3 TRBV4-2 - TGTGCCAGCAGCCCTAGGGGGGGCTCCACAGATACGCAGTATTTT CASSPRGGSTDTQYF
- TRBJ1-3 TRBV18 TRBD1 TGTGCCAGCTCTCCCAGGGACAGTCCCTCTGGAAACACCATATATTTT CASSPRDSPSGNTIYF
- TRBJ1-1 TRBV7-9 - TGTGCCAGCAGACTCGTCCCCATGAACACTGAAGCTTTCTTT CASRLVPMNTEAFF
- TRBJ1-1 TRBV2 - TGTGCCAGCAGTGATTTACAACGAACTTTCTTT CASSDLQRTFF
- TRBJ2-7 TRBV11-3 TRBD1 TGTGCCAGCAGCTACAGGGGATCCGGGGAGCAACAGTACTTC CASSYRGSGEQQYF
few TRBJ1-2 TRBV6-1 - TGTGCCAGCAGTGAAGCCTCCACCGGCTATGGCTACACCTTC CASSEASTGYGYTF
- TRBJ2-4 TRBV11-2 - TGTGCCAGCAGCTTAGGGCAGAAAAACATTCAGTACTTC CASSLGQKNIQYF
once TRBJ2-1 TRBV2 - TGTGCCAGCAGTGATGGAAGAGGCAATGAGCAGTTCTTC CASSDGRGNEQFF
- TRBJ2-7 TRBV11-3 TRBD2 TGTGCCAGCAGCCGACTAGCGGGAGTAGGGGAGCAGTACTTC CASSRLAGVGEQYF
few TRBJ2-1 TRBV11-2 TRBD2 TGTGCCAGCAGCCCCCGGACTAGCGGGGGGAGCTCCTACAATGAGCAGTTCTTC CASSPRTSGGSSYNEQFF
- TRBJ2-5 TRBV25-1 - TGTGCCAGCAGTGCACCGGGGGTCACCCAAGAGACCCAGTACTTC CASSAPGVTQETQYF
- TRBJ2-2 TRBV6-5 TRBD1 TGTGCCAGCAGTCTCTCCGGGACAGGGTACGGGGAGCTGTTTTTT CASSLSGTGYGELFF
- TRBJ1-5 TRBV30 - TGTGCCTGGAGAAAGAGGGACTTTGGCAATCAGCCCCAGCATTTT CAWRKRDFGNQPQHF
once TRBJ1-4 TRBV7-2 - TGTGCCAGCAGCGCCCAGGGTGCAACTAATGAAAAACTGTTTTTT CASSAQGATNEKLFF
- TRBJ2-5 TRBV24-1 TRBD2 TGTGCCACCAGTGATTCTCCTGGACTAGCGGGAGGGTTAGAGACCCAGTACTTC CATSDSPGLAGGLETQYF
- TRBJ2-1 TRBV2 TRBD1 TGTGCCAGCAGTGACTGGGGGACAGGGTTACTCAATGAGCAGTTCTTC CASSDWGTGLLNEQFF